The 6 T cell receptor beta chains below come from one sample, sequenced in a study of CD8 T cells in Susac syndrome (dated by TCRdb to between 2018 and 2021). Library method: the immunoSEQ multiplex PCR assay. RNA was extracted using the RNeasy kit, and 0.5 to 1 microgram was reverse transcribed with random hexamers. In TCRdb, the public reads were trimmed at Q25 with fastp and aligned with MiXCR, with productive beta chains retained. Rows are unified per CDR3 protein, each entry keeping the most common DNA and genes. The sample yields some 120,000 distinct CDR3 sequences; about 93% were counted once. The ten largest clones take up around 0.087% of the sample. The sequenced sample was CD4+ T cells from PBMCs. These receptors originate from a human donor in good health.

The chain uses TRBV29-1 and TRBJ1-5; 8 bases fit TRBD1. J lost 2 bases, V lost 5 bases, and 2 bases had no gene match. The CDR3 loop spans 13 amino acids. Germline V gene data show CDR1 as SQVTM and CDR2 as ANQGSEA. CDR3 DNA: TGCAGCGTTTCGGACAGGGGCAATCAGCCCCAGCATTTT. Its protein is CSVSDRGNQPQHF.

This chain uses TRBV11-2 with TRBJ2-7; the D gene is possibly TRBD1 (6 bases). This CDR3 has 13 residues. Trimming took 6 bases from V and 6 from J, leaving 15 bases between them. Germline assignment: CDR1 SGHAT and CDR2 FQNNGV. The CDR3 spells CASSRDTKIEQYF. CDR3 coding DNA: TGTGCCAGCAGTCGGGACACGAAAATCGAGCAGTACTTC.

V gene TRBV24-1 combines with J gene TRBJ2-3; D ambiguous. The germline V gene encodes CDR1 KGHDR and CDR2 SFDVKD. Trimming removed 5 bases at V and 1 base at J, with 0 bases between. This CDR3 spans 11 amino acids. The CDR3 DNA reads TGTGCCACCAGTGGCACAGATACGCAGTATTTT. It codes for CATSGTDTQYF.

J is TRBJ2-7 and V is TRBV11-2, with TRBD2 matching over 9 bases. The V gene end was trimmed by 5 bases and the J gene end by 3 bases; junction bases not matched to a gene: 8. The CDR3 is 15 residues long. The germline gives CDR1 SGHAT, CDR2 FQNNGV. CDR3 protein: CASSLQAGGNYEQYF. CDR3 coding DNA: TGTGCCAGCAGCCTTCAGGCGGGAGGGAACTACGAGCAGTACTTC.

This chain joins TRBV27 and TRBJ2-6; TRBD2 aligns across 14 bases. Trimming removed 2 bases from V and 4 bases from J; junction bases left unmatched: 4. The germline V gene has CDR1 MNHEY and CDR2 SMNVEV (reference sequence). There are 18 residues in the CDR3. The CDR3 nucleotides read TGTGCCAGCAGTTTACTGGGACTAGCGGGAGCAGGGGCCAACGTCCTGACTTTC. Encoded protein: CASSLLGLAGAGANVLTF.

This clonotype was found once. The rearrangement links TRBV20-1 to TRBJ2-5; D is possibly TRBD1 (5 bases). The CDR3 consists of 13 residues. CDR1 is DFQATT, CDR2 SNEGSKA, per germline (reference sequence). The V and J ends lost 1 base and 5 bases respectively, with 11 bases between them. CDR3 DNA: TGCAGTGCTAGAGGACAGCCTGGCGAGACCCAGTACTTC. Its translation: CSARGQPGETQYF.